This TCR beta chain is drawn from a study of patients and donors after allogeneic stem cell transplantation. The CDR3 consists of 13 residues. V was shortened by 5 bases and J by 7 bases, with 13 bases between the two germline ends. Germline V CDR1 and CDR2: SGHRS, YFSETQ. In TCRdb, the RT-PCR reads were re-called with MiXCR into one record per CDR3 protein. This table has approximately 210,000 distinct CDR3 sequences, roughly 40% appearing once. The TCR sequence derives from a human donor who was either an allogeneic HSCT recipient or a stem cell or donor lymphocyte infusion donor (not recorded which). It is not recorded whose cells these are; they may come from a transplant donor. The chain links TRBV5-1 to TRBJ2-1; no clear D gene. Sequencing was performed on blood, either unsorted or a sorted T cell fraction (not recorded which). The CDR3 region has the DNA TGCGCCAGCAGGCCCTGGGGTGAAAATGAGCAGTTCTTC. Encoded protein: CASRPWGENEQFF.